These 5 T cell receptor beta chains share one sample of origin, sequenced in a study of T cell repertoires in cytomegalovirus infection. These receptors' targets are unknown. TCRdb re-called the reads through MiXCR, storing one row per CDR3 protein. The repertoire holds roughly 920,000 distinct CDR3 sequences, 31% seen once, with around 15% in the top ten. Sequencing used cultured CD8+ T cells from PBMCs, obtained from culture after CMV antigen stimulation. These receptor sequences come from a human donor in good health (CMV status not recorded). Some clones in this sample may be carry-over from other donors' samples.

This clonotype was seen a handful of times. CDR3 bases: TGTGCCAGCAGACTTCTACTAGGCGATTCCTACAATGAGCAGTTCTTC. This encodes CASRLLLGDSYNEQFF. The rearrangement links TRBV6-1 to TRBJ2-1; maybe TRBD2 (5 bases). V lost 6 bases and J 1 base, leaving 16 bases between the germline ends. CDR3 size: 16 residues. Germline V CDR1 and CDR2: MNHNS, SASEGT.

In its sample, this clonotype was seen a few times. This chain uses TRBV6-2 or TRBV6-3 with TRBJ1-5; D not certain. The ends were cut back, 6 bases at V and 0 bases at J, with 9 bases in the middle. CDR3 length equals 14 residues. Germline V gives CDR1 MNHEY, CDR2 SVGEGT. The CDR3 region is CASSRPYSNQPQHF. In DNA, the CDR3 is TGTGCCAGCAGCCGCCCGTATAGCAATCAGCCCCAGCATTTT.

This clonotype was seen many times. J is TRBJ1-5 and V is TRBV7-8; 9 nucleotides agree with TRBD1. The CDR3 is 16 amino acids. V shed 1 base and J 1 base; nucleotides not matched to a gene: 2. Germline-derived CDR1 and CDR2 are SGHVS and FQNEAQ. CDR3 protein: CASSLDGTGSNQPQHF. CDR3 DNA: TGTGCCAGCAGCTTAGACGGGACAGGGAGCAATCAGCCCCAGCATTTT.

The chain carries TRBV6-2 or TRBV6-3 and TRBJ2-1; 10 bases line up with TRBD1. CDR1 is MNHEY and CDR2 is SVGEGT in the germline V gene. The J segment lost 1 base and the V segment lost 6 bases, leaving 3 bases of the junction unmatched. The length of the CDR3 is 15 residues. The CDR3 here is CASSRGQGSYNEQFF. The CDR3, as DNA: TGTGCCAGCAGCCGGGGACAGGGGTCCTACAATGAGCAGTTCTTC.

This clonotype was observed a handful of times. The J gene is TRBJ2-5, the V gene TRBV7-6, with no clear D. The V end was cut by 1 base, the J end by 1 base, with 10 bases between. CDR3 length: 15 amino acids. CDR1 is SGHVS and CDR2 is FNYEAQ in the germline V gene. The CDR3 loop reads CASSLDDRFQETQYF. The DNA of the CDR3 is TGTGCCAGCAGCTTAGATGACCGTTTCCAAGAGACCCAGTACTTC.